This passage covers 2 T cell receptor beta chains from one sample sequenced in a study of neurological immune-mediated disorders. MiXCR, run by TCRdb on the 5' RACE reads, gives a single entry per CDR3 protein. The sample holds more than 30,000 distinct CDR3 sequences, roughly an eighth seen once. The time point is: longitudinal time-point 2. The sequenced material came from PBMCs. The receptors were sampled from a woman in her thirties or forties in good health.

This clonotype was counted many times. The chain employs TRBV20-1 and TRBJ2-5; 9 nucleotides line up with TRBD1. The length of the CDR3 is 15 residues. V lost 4 bases to trimming and J lost 2 bases; unmatched junction nucleotides: 8. Germline lookup yields CDR1 DFQATT and CDR2 SNEGSKA (reference sequence). Here the CDR3 reads CSATLQGAWQETQYF. The CDR3 DNA reads as TGCAGTGCTACCCTACAGGGGGCTTGGCAAGAGACCCAGTACTTC.

This clonotype has a count of ten or more. The V call is TRBV4-1, the J call TRBJ2-5; D is unclear. The CDR3 totals 13 residues. CDR1 and CDR2 from the germline V gene are MGHRA and YSYEKL. V was trimmed by 4 bases and J by 5 bases, leaving 11 bases between them. The CDR3 reads CASSLASLETQYF. Here the CDR3 DNA reads TGCGCCAGCAGCCTCGCCTCCCTCGAGACCCAGTACTTC.